The rows below give T cell receptor beta chains drawn from one sample of a study of blood T cells in healthy people across ages. TCRdb independently ran MiXCR on the 5' RACE reads; one entry per CDR3 protein. The sample has around 1,000,000 distinct CDR3 sequences; roughly a quarter are singletons. These data also formed part of another study, on T cells of mothers and their children.

Sequencing used blood. The receptors were gathered from a girl between 2 and 10 years old in good health. The CDR3 runs from the conserved cysteine through the conserved F or W. Each record gives: V gene, D gene, J gene, clone size, CDR3 protein, CDR3 DNA. A D gene is named only where the DNA matches it firmly. Some rows mark clone size as missing; the rest say once, few, many or name a class of expanded clone.

V: TRBV6-2/TRBV6-3; D: .; J: TRBJ2-1; size: .; CDR3: CATQTRLVQNEQFF; DNA: TGTGCCACCCAAACACGCCTAGTACAGAATGAGCAGTTCTTC
V: TRBV7-9; D: .; J: TRBJ2-3; size: few; CDR3: CASSLAGQFTDTQYF; DNA: TGTGCCAGCAGCTTAGCGGGGCAATTCACAGATACGCAGTATTTT
V: TRBV12-3/TRBV12-4; D: .; J: TRBJ2-4; size: .; CDR3: CASTNADGNIQYF; DNA: TGTGCCAGCACCAATGCGGACGGAAACATTCAGTACTTC
V: TRBV4-1; D: .; J: TRBJ1-6; size: .; CDR3: CASSQVQGISPLHF; DNA: TGCGCCAGCAGCCAAGTACAGGGTATTTCACCCCTCCACTTT
V: TRBV20-1; D: .; J: TRBJ2-1; size: few; CDR3: CSASHANEQFF; DNA: TGCAGTGCTAGTCACGCCAATGAGCAGTTCTTC
V: TRBV20-1; D: TRBD2; J: TRBJ2-3; size: .; CDR3: CSTKGTRGDTQYF; DNA: TGCAGTACTAAAGGGACTAGGGGGGATACGCAGTATTTT
V: TRBV29-1; D: TRBD2; J: TRBJ2-5; size: .; CDR3: CVLAGYQGTQYF; DNA: TGCGTACTAGCGGGGTACCAGGGGACCCAGTACTTC
V: TRBV5-6; D: TRBD1; J: TRBJ1-2; size: few; CDR3: CASIKPSGQAEFYGYTF; DNA: TGTGCCAGCATCAAGCCCTCCGGACAGGCGGAATTCTATGGCTACACCTTC
V: TRBV20-1; D: .; J: TRBJ1-5; size: .; CDR3: CSASSEGINQPQHF; DNA: TGCAGTGCTAGTTCGGAGGGGATCAATCAGCCCCAGCATTTT
V: TRBV6-5; D: .; J: TRBJ2-7; size: few; CDR3: CASSYAGEGYEQYF; DNA: TGTGCCAGCAGTTATGCAGGGGAGGGCTACGAGCAGTACTTC
V: TRBV20-1; D: .; J: TRBJ2-7; size: .; CDR3: CSARAAKDSGYEQYF; DNA: TGCAGTGCTAGAGCCGCGAAAGACTCCGGATACGAGCAGTACTTC
V: TRBV5-1; D: TRBD2; J: TRBJ2-1; size: few; CDR3: CASSLETSGVYNEQFF; DNA: TGCGCCAGCAGCTTGGAGACTAGCGGGGTCTACAATGAGCAGTTCTTC
V: TRBV28; D: TRBD1; J: TRBJ2-7; size: few; CDR3: CASFHRGTYEQYF; DNA: TGCGCCAGCTTTCACAGGGGAACCTACGAGCAGTACTTC
V: TRBV12-3/TRBV12-4; D: .; J: TRBJ1-1; size: .; CDR3: CASSSTRGATFF; DNA: TGTGCCAGCTCAAGCACGCGGGGCGCGACTTTCTTT
V: TRBV7-3; D: TRBD1; J: TRBJ1-2; size: few; CDR3: CASSLTGDYTF; DNA: TGTGCCAGCAGCCTAACAGGGGACTACACCTTC
V: TRBV6-6; D: .; J: TRBJ2-7; size: .; CDR3: CASSITQGSYEQYF; DNA: TGTGCCAGCAGCATAACACAGGGATCCTACGAGCAGTACTTC
V: TRBV4-2; D: TRBD2; J: TRBJ2-7; size: few; CDR3: CTSGTSGYEQYF; DNA: TGTACCTCCGGGACTAGCGGCTACGAGCAGTACTTC
V: TRBV2; D: TRBD1; J: TRBJ2-2; size: .; CDR3: CAIKGQVNTGELFF; DNA: TGTGCCATTAAAGGACAGGTGAACACCGGGGAGCTGTTTTTT
V: TRBV11-2; D: .; J: TRBJ1-4; size: few; CDR3: CASSRDGPNEKLFF; DNA: TGTGCCAGCAGCCGGGACGGACCTAATGAAAAACTGTTTTTT
V: TRBV7-2; D: TRBD2; J: TRBJ2-1; size: .; CDR3: CASTQRTSGGPQFF; DNA: TGTGCCAGCACCCAACGGACTAGCGGGGGCCCACAGTTCTTC
V: TRBV6-2/TRBV6-3; D: TRBD1; J: TRBJ2-4; size: few; CDR3: CASSYSQTPGQARLAKNIQYF; DNA: TGTGCCAGCAGTTACTCGCAAACGCCGGGACAGGCTCGACTAGCCAAAAACATTCAGTACTTC
V: TRBV27; D: .; J: TRBJ2-1; size: many; CDR3: CASIRYNEQFF; DNA: TGTGCCAGCATCCGATACAATGAGCAGTTCTTC
V: TRBV6-9; D: .; J: TRBJ2-5; size: .; CDR3: CASNPMPETQYF; DNA: TGTGCCAGCAACCCCATGCCGGAGACCCAGTACTTC
V: TRBV2; D: .; J: TRBJ2-5; size: few; CDR3: CATSVDRPWEQYF; DNA: TGTGCCACCTCAGTCGACAGACCTTGGGAGCAGTACTTC
V: TRBV5-1; D: TRBD2; J: TRBJ2-3; size: few; CDR3: CASSLDARGDAGVTDTQYF; DNA: TGCGCCAGCAGCTTGGATGCTCGTGGCGATGCGGGGGTCACAGATACGCAGTATTTT
V: TRBV29-1; D: .; J: TRBJ1-1; size: few; CDR3: CSLGEAFF; DNA: TGCAGTTTGGGGGAAGCTTTCTTT
V: TRBV19; D: .; J: TRBJ1-2; size: .; CDR3: CASSQGNGLYGYTF; DNA: TGTGCCAGTAGCCAGGGTAACGGATTGTATGGCTACACCTTC
V: TRBV6-1; D: .; J: TRBJ2-7; size: .; CDR3: CASTKSTGTAYEQYF; DNA: TGTGCCAGCACCAAAAGTACAGGAACTGCCTACGAGCAGTACTTC
V: TRBV7-6; D: TRBD1; J: TRBJ2-7; size: few; CDR3: CASSFRTGQGDYEQYF; DNA: TGTGCCAGCAGCTTTCGGACGGGACAGGGCGACTACGAGCAGTACTTC
V: TRBV7-2; D: .; J: TRBJ2-3; size: .; CDR3: CASRPLDSTATRSTDTQYF; DNA: TGTGCCAGCAGACCCTTGGACTCCACGGCCACTCGTTCCACAGATACGCAGTACTTT
V: TRBV4-3; D: .; J: TRBJ1-2; size: .; CDR3: CASSQDVRQYGYTF; DNA: TGCGCCAGCAGCCAAGATGTCAGGCAATATGGCTACACCTTC
V: TRBV6-2/TRBV6-3; D: .; J: TRBJ2-4; size: .; CDR3: CASSYSGLAKNIQYF; DNA: TGTGCCAGCAGTTACTCGGGACTAGCCAAAAACATTCAGTACTTC
V: TRBV3-1; D: .; J: TRBJ1-2; size: .; CDR3: CASSLSDPGLGDGYTF; DNA: TGTGCCAGCAGCCTAAGTGACCCGGGGCTAGGCGATGGCTACACCTTC
V: TRBV20-1; D: .; J: TRBJ2-1; size: .; CDR3: CSARPDYTTYNEQFF; DNA: TGCAGTGCTAGACCGGACTACACCACCTACAATGAGCAGTTCTTC
V: TRBV7-9; D: .; J: TRBJ2-3; size: few; CDR3: CASSLGNSLGDTQYF; DNA: TGTGCCAGCAGCTTAGGGAACTCTCTAGGAGATACGCAGTATTTT
V: TRBV10-3; D: .; J: TRBJ2-7; size: .; CDR3: CAISVSDGSSYEQYF; DNA: TGTGCCATCAGCGTATCGGACGGATCCTCCTACGAGCAGTACTTC
V: TRBV20-1; D: .; J: TRBJ2-5; size: few; CDR3: CSARGGGDTETQYF; DNA: TGCAGTGCTAGAGGAGGCGGGGACACTGAGACCCAGTACTTC
V: TRBV7-9; D: .; J: TRBJ2-1; size: .; CDR3: CASSLAGMVSYNEQFF; DNA: TGTGCCAGCAGCTTAGCGGGGATGGTATCCTACAATGAGCAGTTCTTC